A selection of T cell receptor beta chains follows, all from one sample in a study of T cell responses to AZD1222 COVID-19 vaccine. Sequencing used immunoSEQ multiplex PCR; TCRdb keeps in-frame clones, though not all of them. The sample includes 75,000 to 90,000 clones, approximately 85% of them seen just once. The sample consisted of peripheral blood, taken 28 days after the second AZD1222 dose. The source is an adult who received the AZD1222 COVID-19 vaccine. CDR3s include the opening cysteine and the closing phenylalanine or tryptophan. D genes are given only for firm matches. Rows may omit the clone size; those that give it use once, few, many or a size class.

clone size: .; D gene: .; J gene: TRBJ1-4; V gene: TRBV5-1; CDR3 protein: CASSLYGANEKLFF; CDR3 DNA: TGCGCCAGCAGCTTATATGGGGCTAATGAAAAACTGTTTTTT
clone size: .; D gene: TRBD2; J gene: TRBJ2-7; V gene: TRBV6-1; CDR3 protein: CASSEAGGPYEQYF; CDR3 DNA: TGTGCCAGCAGTGAAGCGGGAGGGCCCTACGAGCAGTACTTC
clone size: .; D gene: .; J gene: TRBJ1-1; V gene: TRBV6-5; CDR3 protein: CASSLRGTEAFF; CDR3 DNA: TGTGCCAGCAGTCTTCGGGGGACTGAAGCTTTCTTT
clone size: .; D gene: .; J gene: TRBJ2-1; V gene: TRBV7-3; CDR3 protein: CASSSGPNNEQFF; CDR3 DNA: TGTGCCAGCAGCAGTGGACCAAACAATGAGCAGTTCTTC
clone size: .; D gene: .; J gene: TRBJ2-1; V gene: TRBV19; CDR3 protein: CASSPTSIEQFF; CDR3 DNA: TGTGCCAGTAGCCCGACTAGTATTGAGCAGTTCTTC
clone size: .; D gene: TRBD1; J gene: TRBJ1-2; V gene: TRBV2; CDR3 protein: CASSAGTGARYTF; CDR3 DNA: TGTGCCAGCAGTGCCGGGACAGGTGCTCGCTACACCTTC
clone size: .; D gene: TRBD1; J gene: TRBJ2-7; V gene: TRBV9; CDR3 protein: CASSVAGTGFPYEQYF; CDR3 DNA: TGTGCCAGCAGCGTAGCTGGGACAGGGTTTCCCTACGAGCAGTACTTC
clone size: once; D gene: TRBD1; J gene: TRBJ1-4; V gene: TRBV15; CDR3 protein: CATSAGTGGPTNEKLFF; CDR3 DNA: TGTGCCACCAGCGCCGGGACAGGGGGTCCAACTAATGAAAAACTGTTTTTT
clone size: .; D gene: .; J gene: TRBJ2-7; V gene: TRBV19; CDR3 protein: CASSPQAASYEQYF; CDR3 DNA: TGTGCCAGTAGTCCACAAGCGGCTTCCTACGAGCAGTACTTC
clone size: .; D gene: .; J gene: TRBJ2-4; V gene: TRBV18; CDR3 protein: CASSRRGGNIQYF; CDR3 DNA: TGTGCCAGCTCGAGGAGGGGGGGGAACATTCAGTACTTC
clone size: .; D gene: TRBD1; J gene: TRBJ2-1; V gene: TRBV20-1; CDR3 protein: CSASYRQGGEQFF; CDR3 DNA: TGCAGTGCTAGTTATCGACAGGGTGGTGAGCAGTTCTTC
clone size: .; D gene: TRBD1; J gene: TRBJ1-5; V gene: TRBV2; CDR3 protein: CASSVGQGALSNQPQHF; CDR3 DNA: TGTGCCAGCAGTGTAGGACAGGGGGCTCTGAGCAATCAGCCCCAGCATTTT
clone size: .; D gene: .; J gene: TRBJ2-3; V gene: TRBV7-9; CDR3 protein: CASSLDQGADTQYF; CDR3 DNA: TGTGCCAGCAGCTTAGACCAGGGAGCAGATACGCAGTATTTT
clone size: few; D gene: .; J gene: TRBJ2-7; V gene: TRBV2; CDR3 protein: CASSESGRSYEQYF; CDR3 DNA: TGTGCCAGCAGTGAATCGGGCAGATCCTACGAGCAGTACTTC
clone size: .; D gene: .; J gene: TRBJ1-2; V gene: TRBV6-5; CDR3 protein: CASRLDSGVYGYTF; CDR3 DNA: TGTGCCAGCAGACTAGATTCGGGCGTCTATGGCTACACCTTC
clone size: .; D gene: TRBD1; J gene: TRBJ1-2; V gene: TRBV7-2; CDR3 protein: CASSKGGTRSEGYTF; CDR3 DNA: TGTGCCAGCAGCAAAGGGGGCACCAGGTCGGAGGGCTACACCTTC
clone size: .; D gene: .; J gene: TRBJ2-3; V gene: TRBV27; CDR3 protein: CASSFRGWTDTQYF; CDR3 DNA: TGTGCCAGCAGTTTTCGGGGTTGGACAGATACGCAGTATTTT
clone size: .; D gene: TRBD2; J gene: TRBJ2-7; V gene: TRBV4-1; CDR3 protein: CASSQMPSGQDRSYEQYF; CDR3 DNA: TGCGCCAGCAGCCAAATGCCTAGCGGTCAAGATCGCTCCTACGAGCAGTACTTC
clone size: few; D gene: .; J gene: TRBJ1-2; V gene: TRBV4-2; CDR3 protein: CASSQDRQGTYGYTF; CDR3 DNA: TGTGCCAGCAGCCAAGATAGGCAGGGGACTTATGGCTACACCTTC
clone size: .; D gene: TRBD1; J gene: TRBJ1-1; V gene: TRBV28; CDR3 protein: CASSIVRGRDTEAFF; CDR3 DNA: TGTGCCAGCAGCATTGTAAGGGGGCGGGACACTGAAGCTTTCTTT
clone size: .; D gene: .; J gene: TRBJ1-2; V gene: TRBV28; CDR3 protein: CASADRSNYGYTF; CDR3 DNA: TGTGCCAGCGCCGACCGCTCTAACTATGGCTACACCTTC
clone size: .; D gene: .; J gene: TRBJ1-6; V gene: TRBV18; CDR3 protein: CASSEGYNSPLHF; CDR3 DNA: TGTGCCAGCTCTGAGGGATATAATTCACCCCTCCACTTT
clone size: .; D gene: .; J gene: TRBJ2-1; V gene: TRBV30; CDR3 protein: CAWGRGASSYNEQFF; CDR3 DNA: TGTGCCTGGGGCAGGGGGGCGAGCTCCTACAATGAGCAGTTCTTC
clone size: .; D gene: .; J gene: TRBJ1-6; V gene: TRBV27; CDR3 protein: CASTDTIRPLHF; CDR3 DNA: TGTGCCAGCACCGATACCATACGACCCCTCCACTTT
clone size: .; D gene: TRBD1; J gene: TRBJ2-7; V gene: TRBV7-2; CDR3 protein: CASSLFGTANYEQYF; CDR3 DNA: TGTGCCAGCAGCTTATTTGGGACAGCAAACTACGAGCAGTACTTC
clone size: .; D gene: .; J gene: TRBJ1-3; V gene: TRBV7-9; CDR3 protein: CASSWETSGNTIYF; CDR3 DNA: TGTGCCAGCAGCTGGGAGACCTCTGGAAACACCATATATTTT
clone size: once; D gene: TRBD1; J gene: TRBJ2-7; V gene: TRBV4-1; CDR3 protein: CASSQRTGGDPSYEQYF; CDR3 DNA: TGCGCCAGCAGCCAAAGGACAGGGGGCGACCCTTCCTACGAGCAGTACTTC